This T cell receptor beta chain was captured in a study of T cells in Graves' hyperthyroidism and ophthalmopathy (dated by TCRdb to about 2019). For context, the study as a whole: Peripheral blood was sampled at the time of initial diagnosis, prior to any treatment. After sampling, hyperthyroidism patients received methimazole starting at 30 mg daily, and ophthalmopathy patients received high-dose intravenous methylprednisolone. The roughly 94 discovery patients were randomly split 7:3 into training and test sets. To identify TCR V-J signatures that set the groups apart, the researchers used a discovery cohort of 100 patients, made up of roughly 45 with Graves' ophthalmopathy and some 60 with stable Graves' hyperthyroidism. Whether ophthalmopathy could be predicted prospectively was tested in an independent validation cohort made up of approximately 19 hyperthyroidism patients plus 17 patients who later progressed to ophthalmopathy. The paper describes TCR Vbeta CDR3 sequencing of about 140 peripheral blood samples, made up of 43 ophthalmopathy patients, over 70 hyperthyroidism patients and 17 progressor patients. The study also compared thyroid tissue and blood T-cell repertoires from about 6 Graves' hyperthyroidism patients.

The CDR3, from cysteine to phenylalanine, totals 15 residues. Only the CDR3 DNA is retained, 45 bases long and in frame from the first base. V has 1 base trimmed and J has 4 bases trimmed; junction bases matching no gene number 5. Via the germline V gene (reference sequence), CDR1 is GTSNPN and CDR2 SVGIG. The TCR beta CDR3 regions were amplified from RNA transcripts. For the first round of RT-PCR on the TCR CDR3, the HTBI primer set was used together with the Qiagen OneStep RT-PCR kit. Libraries were constructed in a second round of multiplex PCR, after which size selection and purification were performed. The libraries were sequenced on an Illumina HiSeq2000 using paired-end 100 bp reads. Under the source paper's analysis protocol: SOAPnuke was used to process the raw data, throwing out any read that contained adapters or uncalled bases, had a mean Phred below 15, or lacked an exact constant-primer or identifier match. High-quality paired reads were merged with COPE v1.2.5, and unique nucleotide sequences were defined as clonotypes. Clonotypes were aligned to IMGT TRBV, TRBD and TRBJ reference segments using MiTCR v1.1. The analysis was restricted to V-J combinations with a frequency above 0.0001, which together covered roughly 99% of the repertoires. The TCS score was defined as the ratio of F50 (clonal expansion) to E x V (chaos), calculated using BLOSUM62-based TCRdist between CDR3 peptides within each V-J. Welch's t-statistics and random forest reduced 500 to 650 V-J features to 13, which were used in a naive Bayes classifier (R e1071). Clones were called with MiXCR by TCRdb after fastp trimmed the public reads at Q25, and only in-frame beta chains were retained. CDR3 protein sequences are deduplicated, and each keeps its most common genes and DNA. The V and J calls were determined by TCRdb, not by the authors. The sample yields 500,000 to 650,000 distinct CDR3 sequences; approximately 14% were counted once. Approximately 12% of the sample rests with the top ten.

On the study overall, not on this receptor specifically: A 13 V-J signature model separated ophthalmopathy from stable hyperthyroidism, with 87.88% sensitivity and 81.08% specificity in cross-validation and 80%/75% in testing. Most expanded thyroid clonotypes (frequency above 0.001) were also detected in blood, a finding suggesting that blood repertoires may reflect thyroid immune responses. In validation, progression to ophthalmopathy was predicted by the model with 70% to 71% sensitivity and roughly 76% specificity, a median of 6.5 months before onset. Sample size was not statistically predetermined, and blinding of investigators to group allocation was not performed.

Ophthalmopathy patients had moderately to severely active disease, Clinical Activity Score of at least 3, NOSPECS grade of at least 4, and duration under 3 months. Any patient with an uncontrolled infection, another autoimmune disease, pregnancy or lactation was excluded. Clinical symptoms, serum thyroxine and TRAb, thyroid ultrasound, and orbital computed tomography formed the basis for the diagnoses. PBMCs were isolated from about 10 ml of fresh peripheral blood by Ficoll-Paque density gradient centrifugation. Total RNA was extracted using Trizol reagent, and RNA quality was assessed on an Agilent 2100 Bioanalyzer. There are many counts of this clonotype. Its specific antigen is unknown. The input lacks base qualities; no much larger clone sits a single base away.

The receptor's source is a woman aged 45-65 years with Graves' ophthalmopathy. The chain uses TRBV30 and TRBJ2-1, and 9 junction bases match TRBD2. The specimen was blood. The nucleotides are TGTGCCTGGAGTGCAGGGGCGGGAGGGTACAATGAGCAGTTCTTC. Its translation reads: CAWSAGAGGYNEQFF.